The clone carrying this TCR beta chain was observed a single time. Antigen unknown. The data belong to a study of Ad26.COV2.S vaccination and SARS-CoV-2 variants. Study conclusions and caveats: Vaccine and placebo recipients had similar non-spike TCR breadth.

The treatment denotes: around 19 received Ad26.COV2.S at low or high dose, single or two shots; several received placebo; per-sample allocation not given. At day 63 after the first vaccine or placebo injection, samples were drawn. Expressing Wuhan-strain SARS-CoV-2 spike, an Ad26 vector served as the vaccine. The data were produced by immunoSEQ multiplex PCR, yet TCRdb's version contains in-frame clones alone and is incomplete. This sample carries approximately 300,000 clones, roughly 86% of them seen once, and the ten largest clones take more than 1.5%. Between the trimmed V and J ends, which lost 3 bases and 0 bases, there was a span of 15 bases. CDR3 length equals 17 residues. Germline V CDR1 and CDR2: MNHEY, SMNVEV (reference sequence).

This TCR came from a person aged 18-65 years who received the Ad26.COV2.S COVID-19 vaccine or a placebo. This material consisted of peripheral blood, taken in a trial of Ad26.COV2.S vaccine versus placebo. The chain carries TRBV27 and TRBJ2-1; possible D gene TRBD1, 6 bases. Here the CDR3 reads CASSLPSIRGSYNEQFF. The CDR3 coding sequence is TGTGCCAGCAGTTTGCCAAGCATCAGGGGCTCCTACAATGAGCAGTTCTTC.